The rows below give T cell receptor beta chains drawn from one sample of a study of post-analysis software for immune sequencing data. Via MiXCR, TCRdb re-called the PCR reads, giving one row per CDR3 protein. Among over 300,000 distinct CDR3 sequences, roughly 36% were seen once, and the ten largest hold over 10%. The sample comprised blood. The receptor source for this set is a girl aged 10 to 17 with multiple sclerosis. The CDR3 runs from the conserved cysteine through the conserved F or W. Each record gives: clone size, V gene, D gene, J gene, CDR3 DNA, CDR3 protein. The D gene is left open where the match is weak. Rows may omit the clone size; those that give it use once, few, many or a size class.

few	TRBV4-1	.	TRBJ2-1	TGCGCCAGCAGCCAAGATCCGGCGGATGAGCAGTTCTTC	CASSQDPADEQFF
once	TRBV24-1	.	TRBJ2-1	TGTGCCACCAGTGGCGCCCAGTCACAGGACAGTGGGCAGTTCTTC	CATSGAQSQDSGQFF
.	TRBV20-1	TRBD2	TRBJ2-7	TGCAGTGCTAGAGATCCGGGGGGCGAGCAGTACTTC	CSARDPGGEQYF
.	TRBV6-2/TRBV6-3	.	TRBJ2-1	TGTGCCAGCAGTTACCCCGACAATGAGCAGTTCTTC	CASSYPDNEQFF
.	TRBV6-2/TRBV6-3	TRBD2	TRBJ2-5	TGTGCCAGCAACACCGGGACTAGTCCGTACCAAGAGACCCAGTACTTC	CASNTGTSPYQETQYF
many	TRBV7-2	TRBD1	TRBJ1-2	TGTGCCAGCAGCTTAGGGCTCCAGGGGGAAGGTGGCTACACCTTC	CASSLGLQGEGGYTF
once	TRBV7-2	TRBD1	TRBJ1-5	TGTGCCAGCAGCTCGGGGGACAGGGGGAGAAATCAGCCCCAGCATTTT	CASSSGDRGRNQPQHF
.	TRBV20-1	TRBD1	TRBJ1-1	TGCAGTGCTAGAGGTCAGGGGGCAGGGACTGAAGCTTTCTTT	CSARGQGAGTEAFF
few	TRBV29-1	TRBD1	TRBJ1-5	TGCAGCGGGTCTCAGGGGGCAGGTCAGCCCCAGCATTTT	CSGSQGAGQPQHF
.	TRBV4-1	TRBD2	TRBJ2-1	TGCGCCAGCAGCCAAGATTCGGCTAGCGGGGTCTACAATGAGCAGTTCTTC	CASSQDSASGVYNEQFF
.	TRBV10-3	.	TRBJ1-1	TGTGCCATCAGTGACCCCGACAGGCAGAACACTGAAGCTTTCTTT	CAISDPDRQNTEAFF
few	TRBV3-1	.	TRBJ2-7	TGTGCCAGCAGCCAACATACTAGCTACGAGCAGTACTTC	CASSQHTSYEQYF
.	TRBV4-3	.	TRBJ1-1	TGCGCCAGCAGCCAAGATAGGCAGGGTAACACTGAAGCTTTCTTT	CASSQDRQGNTEAFF
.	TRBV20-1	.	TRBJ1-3	TGCAGTGCTAGAGATGCGCAGGGATCTCCTGGAAACACCATATATTTT	CSARDAQGSPGNTIYF
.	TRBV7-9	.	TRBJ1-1	TGTGCCAGCAGCTTAGGGATGTGGAACACTGAAGCTTTCTTT	CASSLGMWNTEAFF
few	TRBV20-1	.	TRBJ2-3	TGCAGTGCTCTGGGCCCACCCAGGGGTGCCACAGATACGCAGTATTTT	CSALGPPRGATDTQYF
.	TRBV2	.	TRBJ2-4	TGTGCCAGCAGGGAGGGGAGCGGAGGGGACATTCAGTACTTC	CASREGSGGDIQYF
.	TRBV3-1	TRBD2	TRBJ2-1	TGTGCCAGCAGCCCCAGACTAGCGGGGGGGTCCTACAATGAGCAGTTCTTC	CASSPRLAGGSYNEQFF
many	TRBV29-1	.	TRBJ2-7	TGCAGCGTTGAAGCGACAGGTTACGAGCAGTACTTC	CSVEATGYEQYF
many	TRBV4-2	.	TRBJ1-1	TGTGCCAGCAGCCAAATGGGACAGAACACTGAAGCTTTCTTT	CASSQMGQNTEAFF
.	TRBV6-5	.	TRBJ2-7	TGTGCCAGCAGTTACTCCCGTACAGGAGACTACGAGCAGTACTTC	CASSYSRTGDYEQYF
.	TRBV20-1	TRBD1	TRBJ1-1	TGCAGTGCCCAGGGATTAACAGGGGGCCCGCCCCGGTTTACTGAAGCTTTCTTT	CSAQGLTGGPPRFTEAFF
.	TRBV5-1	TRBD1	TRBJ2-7	TGCGCCAGCAGCTTGGTCTCCGGGACAGGGGTGTCCGAGCAGTACTTC	CASSLVSGTGVSEQYF
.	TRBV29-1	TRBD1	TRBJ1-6	TGCAGCGCCAGGACAGGGGGGACTTCACCCCTCCACTTT	CSARTGGTSPLHF
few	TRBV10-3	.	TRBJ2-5	TGTGCCATCAGCAAGGGGGGGGAGCGGGGACAAGAGACCCAGTACTTC	CAISKGGERGQETQYF
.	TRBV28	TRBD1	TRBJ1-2	TGTGCCAGCAGTCCACCGGACAGGGGGGTCTATGGCTACACCTTC	CASSPPDRGVYGYTF
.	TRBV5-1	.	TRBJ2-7	TGCGCCAACAGCTTGGTCTGGGGTCCTTCCTACGAGCAGTACTTC	CANSLVWGPSYEQYF
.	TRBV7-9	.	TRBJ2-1	TGTGCCAGCAGCCCTGCAGTTAGGGGTCAGGGCTACAATGAGCAGTTCTTC	CASSPAVRGQGYNEQFF
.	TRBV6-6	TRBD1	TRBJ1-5	TGTGCCAGCAGTTCCGCCGGGACAGGCAACAATCAGCCCCAGCATTTT	CASSSAGTGNNQPQHF
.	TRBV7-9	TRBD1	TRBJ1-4	TGTGCCAGCAGCTTACAGGGGGCGCGAGGAGAAAAACTGTTTTTT	CASSLQGARGEKLFF
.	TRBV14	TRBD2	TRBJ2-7	TGTGCCAGCAGCCGACAACCGGGACTAGCTAGGGAGGAGCAGTACTTC	CASSRQPGLAREEQYF
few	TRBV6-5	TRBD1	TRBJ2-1	TGTGCCAGCAGGACGGGACAGAGCTCCTACAATGAGCAGTTCTTC	CASRTGQSSYNEQFF
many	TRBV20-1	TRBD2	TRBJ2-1	TGCAGTGCTCCACCGGGGGGAAGCTCCTACAATGAGCAGTTCTTC	CSAPPGGSSYNEQFF
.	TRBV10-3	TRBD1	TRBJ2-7	TGTGCCATCAATTCCGGGACAGGGTTCTACGAGCAGTACTTC	CAINSGTGFYEQYF
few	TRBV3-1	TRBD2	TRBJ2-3	TGTGCCAGCAGCCAAGAAGGTGGAAAGGCCCTAGCGGCACCTCGCACAGATACGCAGTATTTT	CASSQEGGKALAAPRTDTQYF